This is a list of T cell receptor beta chains from one sample in a study of blood T cell repertoires in COVID-19. The table came from immunoSEQ multiplex PCR; TCRdb's copy has only in-frame clones and leaves some out. The sample carries almost 350,000 clones, over 85% recorded once. The sequenced sample consisted of peripheral blood. The receptors stem from a woman aged 60-75 years with COVID-19, enrolled during active disease. Each CDR3 is given with its conserved first and last residue. A D gene is named only where the DNA matches it firmly. Not every row has a clone size; where given, it reads once, few, many or a size class.

v_call: TRBV10-3
j_call: TRBJ2-1
d_call: TRBD1
clone_size: NA
cdr3_nt: TGTGCCATCAGGCGACAGGGTGGCCCCTACAATGAGCAGTTCTTC
cdr3_aa: CAIRRQGGPYNEQFF

v_call: TRBV24-1
j_call: TRBJ2-1
d_call: NA
clone_size: many
cdr3_nt: TGTGCCACCAGTGATTTGGTCGGCAATGAGCAGTTCTTC
cdr3_aa: CATSDLVGNEQFF

v_call: TRBV5-1
j_call: TRBJ2-3
d_call: TRBD1
clone_size: NA
cdr3_nt: TGCGCCAGCAGCATTGGACAGGGTGGGGATACGCAGTATTTT
cdr3_aa: CASSIGQGGDTQYF

v_call: TRBV6-6
j_call: TRBJ1-1
d_call: TRBD1
clone_size: NA
cdr3_nt: TGTGCCAGCAGTGACGGGACAGGGGGCAACACTGAAGCTTTCTTT
cdr3_aa: CASSDGTGGNTEAFF

v_call: TRBV5-1
j_call: TRBJ1-1
d_call: TRBD1
clone_size: NA
cdr3_nt: TGCGCCAGCAGCTTGACAGGGGCGGGGAACACTGAAGCTTTCTTT
cdr3_aa: CASSLTGAGNTEAFF

v_call: TRBV29-1
j_call: TRBJ2-7
d_call: TRBD1
clone_size: NA
cdr3_nt: TGCAGCGTTGAAAGGGGTGGGACAGGGAGCTCCTACGAGCAGTACTTC
cdr3_aa: CSVERGGTGSSYEQYF

v_call: TRBV5-1
j_call: TRBJ1-4
d_call: TRBD1
clone_size: NA
cdr3_nt: TGCGCCAGCAGCTTGGGGCAGGGGGCAGAAAAACTGTTTTTT
cdr3_aa: CASSLGQGAEKLFF

v_call: TRBV11-2
j_call: TRBJ1-3
d_call: NA
clone_size: NA
cdr3_nt: TGTGCCAGCAGCTTCGCAGGGACTGGAAACACCATATATTTT
cdr3_aa: CASSFAGTGNTIYF

v_call: TRBV6-6
j_call: TRBJ2-5
d_call: TRBD2
clone_size: NA
cdr3_nt: TGTGCCAGCGGTTTTAGCGGGGCGTACCAAGAGACCCAGTACTTC
cdr3_aa: CASGFSGAYQETQYF

v_call: TRBV5-1
j_call: TRBJ1-1
d_call: TRBD1
clone_size: NA
cdr3_nt: TGCGCCAGCAGCTTCTCTTTGACAGGGATGAACACTGAAGCTTTCTTT
cdr3_aa: CASSFSLTGMNTEAFF

v_call: TRBV3-1/TRBV3-2
j_call: TRBJ1-2
d_call: NA
clone_size: NA
cdr3_nt: TGTGCCAGCAGCCAAGAAGGTAATTCGGGTGGCTACACCTTC
cdr3_aa: CASSQEGNSGGYTF

v_call: TRBV9
j_call: TRBJ1-1
d_call: NA
clone_size: NA
cdr3_nt: TGTGCCAGCAGCGTAGTTCCCAGGAATAGGAAAGGGGATTTGAACACTGAAGCTTTCTTT
cdr3_aa: CASSVVPRNRKGDLNTEAFF

v_call: TRBV3-1/TRBV3-2
j_call: TRBJ1-2
d_call: TRBD1
clone_size: NA
cdr3_nt: TGTGCCAGCAGCCAACGGACAGGGATCTATGGCTACACCTTC
cdr3_aa: CASSQRTGIYGYTF

v_call: TRBV30
j_call: TRBJ1-1
d_call: NA
clone_size: NA
cdr3_nt: TGTGCCTTTGGAAGGATGGGGGGATACACTGAAGCTTTCTTT
cdr3_aa: CAFGRMGGYTEAFF

v_call: TRBV21-1
j_call: TRBJ1-4
d_call: NA
clone_size: NA
cdr3_nt: TGTGCCAGCAGCCTCAGCGGGGAAGACGAAAAACTGTTTTTT
cdr3_aa: CASSLSGEDEKLFF

v_call: TRBV29-1
j_call: TRBJ1-2
d_call: TRBD1
clone_size: few
cdr3_nt: TGCAGCGTTGAGATGGACAGGGGAGACTATGGCTACACCTTC
cdr3_aa: CSVEMDRGDYGYTF